Sequencing of this T cell receptor (beta chain) was carried out in a study of cytomegalovirus exposure and HLA in healthy donors (dated by TCRdb to between 2016 and 2019). About the full investigation: In an earlier analysis of 587 of the donors, 276 Gb of sequence data and approximately 100 million unique TCR beta sequences from 180 million or so T cells were reported. Donor age, sex, ethnicity and CMV serostatus were compiled alongside the repertoire data. The study used immunosequencing to profile the T cell repertoires of approximately 650 subjects and linked those repertoires to cytomegalovirus serostatus. A later analysis re-examined previously published TCR beta repertoires from about 700 donors and added high-resolution HLA genotyping to investigate patterns of TCR occurrence. Because of strong linkage in the cohort, 4 to 6 DR-DQ haplotypes were treated as single units for association and clustering. Along with the roughly 670-subject first cohort, a separate validation cohort of around 110 different subjects was used. HLA typing covered class I and class II loci at four-digit resolution. Among the roughly 390 genotyped donors, 81% belonged to the genetic ancestry cluster associated with self-reported Caucasian donors. The aim of the study was to test whether cataloging public T cell receptors could identify signatures of past pathogen exposure. Typing coverage differed by locus: A, B, C, DRB1 and DQB1 were typed in about 629-640 donors, DQA1 in about 500, DPA1 in nearly 610, and DPB1 in around 490. In an earlier analysis of 550 to 700 of the donors, high-throughput TCR beta sequencing was used to judge whether each TCR beta V gene segment behaved as functional or pseudogenic. Across 398 genotyped donors of the cohort, an average of about 240,000 unique TCR beta nucleotide sequences per donor were sequenced, and roughly 17% of those sequences were non-productive. Rather than using new phenotypic data, the later analysis identified candidate immune exposures from TCR beta sequences and from how often those sequences occurred across donors. Approximately 300 gigabases of sequencing data and around 85 million unique TCR sequences made up an early release that covered several hundred HLA-typed donors. In a later genetic analysis, genome-wide SNP genotypes for about 65% of the roughly 700 donors were used, and that subset was treated as a discovery cohort. High-throughput TCR immunosequencing, statistical association of individual TCRs with disease status, and machine learning were combined to predict cytomegalovirus infection status. All discovery cohort repertoires had been generated using a single sequencing platform. The full study reports these points: The study gave a list of about 170 TCR beta chains associated with cytomegalovirus. The earlier analysis of about 600 of the donors excluded roughly 16 rarely observed V segments, including chromosome 9 orphons, because counts were too low. V-gene and J-gene trimming of TCR beta chains was associated with a missense DCLRE1C variant in a later genetic analysis, and the association was replicated in an independent cohort. A later analysis found that most CMV-associated TCR beta chains appeared HLA-restricted, with HLA associations seemingly driven largely by CMV exposure. In a later analysis, the rate of TCR association differed among HLA loci, with DRB1 alleles having the most associated TCRs and HLA-C alleles having the fewest. Correlated functional status among segregating V segments might be attributable to linkage disequilibrium, but an unknown experimental factor could not be ruled out. In a later genetic analysis, fewer N-insertions in productive TCRs were reported among donors in an Asian-associated ancestry cluster than the 666-donor mean. The classifier was reported to diagnose cytomegalovirus status with high specificity and sensitivity in both the original and validation cohorts. An earlier analysis of 587 of the donors showed that most TCR beta V segments appeared in productive rearrangements either about 87% or about 30% of the time, which broadly matched IMGT annotations. A further reported finding was that TCR beta sequences accurately predicted the HLA-A and HLA-B alleles for most subjects in the first cohort. At a false discovery rate of 0.05, a later analysis linked fewer than 20,000 TCR beta sequences to specific HLA alleles. When HLA alleles, especially DR and DQ, strongly co-occurred, TCR associations were difficult to assign to individual alleles. Because some donors lacked HLA typing at each locus, the association tests relied only on the typed subset. It was suggested by the authors that the approach could potentially be generalized to other disease states and immunological phenotypes. The 87-base-pair reads could not distinguish some IMGT-functional V segments, including TRBV6-2 and TRBV6-3, so those segments were excluded. The cohort was sequenced for TCR beta chains only, and without alpha or paired-chain data the features that could be detected were limited. A later analysis reported that several top co-occurrence clusters appeared linked to parvovirus B19, influenza, CMV and Epstein-Barr virus. A few of the identified cytomegalovirus-associated TCR beta chains were confirmed in vitro to be specific for cytomegalovirus antigens. Sequencing depth was assumed to be roughly uniform across donors in the presence/absence analyses, though that assumption may not hold. Most TCR sequences were observed very rarely across donors, whereas some public TCRs were present in many individuals. A group of highly shared sequence variants was considered likely to be a technical artifact of the sequencing pipeline. Immune exposure information for the cohort was limited to CMV serostatus. A later analysis found that HLA-associated TCR beta chains were more clonally expanded and had lower generation probabilities than equally common non-associated chains.

The cohort consisted of some 730 healthy bone marrow donors. At the time of sampling, all cohort members were nominally healthy, though unrecorded immune exposures were likely present. The donor tested CMV seronegative, placing the donor among the 350 or so seronegative members of the cohort. A peripheral blood sample was collected from each donor, and TCR beta sequencing was performed on peripheral blood mononuclear cells. The Qiagen DNeasy Blood Extraction Kit was used to extract genomic DNA from the blood cell samples. Notes on this clone: It lacks a known antigen. No much larger clone exists at a distance of one base, and base qualities are not known.

From the cysteine up to the phenylalanine, the CDR3 has a length of 17 residues. Only the CDR3 portion is preserved as DNA: 51 bases, with reading frame beginning at the first base. Trimming removed 4 bases from V and 4 bases from J; the gene matches leave 13 bases unexplained. As encoded in the germline V gene, CDR1 is SGHRS while CDR2 is YFSETQ. Libraries were built with the immunoSEQ multiplex PCR assay. A mixture of 60 forward primers for TCR Vbeta segments and 13 reverse primers for TCR Jbeta segments was used in the multiplex PCR. The CDR3 region of rearranged TCR beta genes was amplified from genomic DNA by a multiplex PCR assay. The Illumina HiSeq System was used to sequence the amplified TCR beta libraries as 87-base-pair reads. As for the authors' bioinformatics: A later analysis counted around 72 million unique TCR beta chains across the 666 repertoires, and roughly 10 million of these chains were shared by at least two donors. Raw reads were error-corrected and collapsed into unique sequences with a nearest-neighbor algorithm that merged closely related sequences to remove PCR and sequencing errors. V, D and J gene segments were assigned by aligning CDR3 sequences to IMGT reference sequences. For a sequence to be retained, a match of at least six nucleotides was required to both a V gene segment and a J gene segment. Rearrangements were classified as productive when the CDR3 lacked stop codons and remained in frame with V and J, and all other rearrangements were classified as non-productive. CDR3 was defined according to IMGT convention as the region running from the second conserved V-encoded cysteine to the conserved J-encoded phenylalanine. Sequences without an unambiguous match to a single V gene segment were excluded from the earlier analysis of about 600 of the donors. An earlier analysis of 500 to 700 of the donors classified V segments as functional when productive rearrangements were above 56.7% and as segregating when the standard deviation between donors was above 5%. To diagnose cytomegalovirus status from the catalog of TCR beta chain sequences, a statistical classification framework was built. A later analysis assigned V and J genes by comparing TCR nucleotide sequences with IMGT/GENE-DB human TR gene sequences. In a later analysis, CDR3 sequences and most-parsimonious VDJ recombination scenarios were assigned using the TCRdist pipeline. In a later analysis, each TCR beta chain was defined by its CDR3 amino acid sequence together with its V-gene family, and reads without a unique V-gene family were excluded. As a way to deal with suspected cross-contamination and a sequencing artifact, a later analysis dropped more than 500 nucleotide sequences that were highly shared and had low generation probability. In a later analysis, a clonal expansion index for each public chain was calculated from normalized within-repertoire ranks of inferred template counts. A later analysis computed generation probabilities with a VDJ recombination model fitted to out-of-frame rearrangements, and checked the results against IGoR. In a later analysis, hypergeometric tests were used to score TCR-TCR, TCR-HLA and TCR-CMV co-occurrence, with a repertoire-size bias correction applied to TCR pairs. False discovery rates were estimated in a later analysis by permuting HLA or CMV assignments 20 times. A later analysis grouped co-occurring TCRs with DBSCAN, adding TCRdist sequence similarity when clustering within HLA-allele-positive subsets. Repertoires with fewer than 30,000 or more than 120,000 public chains were left out of co-occurrence clustering, as were roughly five repertoires with anomalous nucleotide sharing. TCRdb mirrors the immuneACCESS table, restricted to in-frame sequences. Some clones are absent from its copies; in checked studies, under half trace to an unresolved V gene, and the reason for the others is unknown. Clonal size and the V and J genes are those of that table, whereas D and trimming came from the DNA. Within this sample are roughly 100,000 clones, with roughly 79% of them counted one time only. The ten largest make up 1% to 1.5% of the sample.

Input material: PBMCs. The TCR was taken from a man aged 40-55 years in good health and CMV-seronegative. The chain joins TRBV5-1 to TRBJ1-4; the central 7 bases match TRBD1. The nucleotide sequence is given as TGCGCCAGCAGCAACTTAGGCCAGGGGGTAGTTAATGAAAAACTGTTTTTT. This encodes CASSNLGQGVVNEKLFF.